The rows below give T cell receptor beta chains drawn from one sample of a study of blood T cell repertoires in COVID-19. Libraries were prepared by immunoSEQ multiplex PCR; TCRdb keeps only in-frame clonotypes and omits some of them. The sample includes about 14,000 clones, over 70% of them seen just once. Sequencing input: peripheral blood. The origin of the receptors is a human donor in a cohort sampled during active COVID-19. CDR3s include the opening cysteine and the closing phenylalanine or tryptophan. Fields, in order: V gene, clone size, J gene, D gene, CDR3 protein, CDR3 DNA. The D gene is left open where the match is weak. Size tells how often a clone was seen (once, few, many) or the class of an expanded clone, and some rows leave it out.

>TRBV7-7|once|TRBJ2-5|TRBD2
CASSLGPGSGRVETQYF
TGTGCCAGCAGCTTAGGGCCAGGCAGCGGGAGGGTCGAGACCCAGTACTTC
>TRBV7-2|.|TRBJ2-1|TRBD1
CASSLDRGRYNEQFF
TGTGCCAGCAGCTTAGACAGGGGACGGTACAATGAGCAGTTCTTC
>TRBV7-8|.|TRBJ2-1|TRBD1
CASSLTEQGAGYNEQFF
TGTGCCAGCAGCTTAACGGAACAGGGGGCAGGCTACAATGAGCAGTTCTTC
>TRBV6-2/TRBV6-3|.|TRBJ2-4|.
CASSPEAVRDIQYF
TGTGCCAGCAGTCCCGAGGCGGTGCGTGATATTCAGTACTTC
>TRBV28|.|TRBJ1-1|TRBD1
CASSLKQGEDEAFF
TGTGCCAGCAGTTTAAAACAGGGGGAAGATGAAGCTTTCTTT
>TRBV5-1|.|TRBJ2-5|.
CASSRRLEETQYF
TGCGCCAGCAGCCGCCGACTAGAAGAGACCCAGTACTTC
>TRBV21-1|few|TRBJ2-1|.
CASSKWGRGNEQFF
.
>TRBV5-4|.|TRBJ2-3|TRBD2
CASSLDGGRPDTQYF
TGTGCCAGCAGCCTGGACGGCGGGAGGCCAGATACGCAGTATTTT
>TRBV3-1/TRBV3-2|.|TRBJ1-4|.
CASSQDLRGPALFF
TGTGCCAGCAGCCAAGATCTAAGGGGCCCTGCACTGTTTTTT
>TRBV9|few|TRBJ2-3|.
CASSPQATDTQYF
TGTGCCAGCAGCCCCCAGGCCACAGATACGCAGTATTTT
>TRBV7-9|.|TRBJ2-3|TRBD2
CASSSSAGGPNAQYF
TGTGCCAGCAGCTCGTCTGCGGGAGGGCCTAACGCGCAGTATTTT
>TRBV27|.|TRBJ1-1|TRBD1
CASITGTGNEAFF
TGTGCCAGCATTACCGGGACAGGGAATGAAGCTTTCTTT
>TRBV11-3|.|TRBJ2-2|TRBD2
CASSDLADTGELFF
TGTGCCAGCAGCGATCTAGCGGACACCGGGGAGCTGTTTTTT
>TRBV18|.|TRBJ1-6|TRBD1
CASSPGDRGSSPLHF
TGTGCCAGCTCACCGGGAGACAGGGGAAGTTCACCCCTCCACTTT
>TRBV19|.|TRBJ2-5|.
CASSILGGETQYF
TGTGCCAGTAGTATATTAGGGGGAGAGACCCAGTACTTC
>TRBV6-5|many|TRBJ2-7|.
CASSLGESYEQYF
TGTGCCAGCAGCCTCGGTGAGTCCTACGAGCAGTACTTC
>TRBV6-5|.|TRBJ1-1|.
CASTPWGRGYTEAFF
TGTGCCAGCACCCCCTGGGGGCGCGGGTACACTGAAGCTTTCTTT
>TRBV13|.|TRBJ2-7|.
CASRLARGGNHEQYF
TGTGCCAGCAGATTAGCTCGTGGGGGGAACCACGAGCAGTACTTC
>TRBV5-1|.|TRBJ1-6|.
CASSPEFGTGGSPLHF
TGCGCCAGCAGCCCGGAGTTCGGGACGGGGGGTTCACCCCTCCACTTT
>TRBV13|.|TRBJ2-7|TRBD2
CASSSGLATYEQYF
TGTGCCAGCAGCTCCGGACTAGCGACCTACGAGCAGTACTTC
>TRBV4-1|few|TRBJ2-7|.
CASSRDGTYEQYF
TGCGCCAGCAGCCGCGACGGGACCTACGAGCAGTACTTC
>TRBV10-3|.|TRBJ1-6|.
CAISKDSENSPLHF
TGTGCCATCAGTAAAGACAGCGAAAATTCACCCCTCCACTTT
>TRBV7-9|once|TRBJ2-7|TRBD1
CASSSGGADYEQYF
TGTGCCAGCAGCTCAGGGGGCGCCGACTACGAGCAGTACTTC
>TRBV2|.|TRBJ2-6|.
CASTARVSGANVLTF
TGTGCCAGCACTGCCCGCGTCTCTGGGGCCAACGTCCTGACTTTC
>TRBV28|.|TRBJ2-2|.
CASSFFQGSGTGELFF
TGTGCCAGCAGTTTTTTTCAGGGGTCGGGCACCGGGGAGCTGTTTTTT
>TRBV6-6|.|TRBJ2-6|.
CASSGTGNVLTF
TGTGCCAGCAGTGGAACGGGAAACGTCCTGACTTTC
>TRBV29-1|.|TRBJ2-6|TRBD1
CSVSGTGDSGANVLTF
TGCAGCGTATCCGGGACAGGGGATTCTGGGGCCAACGTCCTGACTTTC
>TRBV7-3|few|TRBJ2-2|.
CASSSPGFKNTGELFF
TGTGCCAGCAGCTCCCCCGGGTTCAAGAACACCGGGGAGCTGTTTTTT
>TRBV6-1|few|TRBJ2-1|TRBD1
CASSEPGQGANEQFF
TGTGCCAGCAGTGAACCGGGACAGGGGGCAAATGAGCAGTTCTTC
>TRBV27|few|TRBJ2-5|.
CASSLQGWEETQYF
TGTGCCAGCAGTTTGCAGGGGTGGGAAGAGACCCAGTACTTC
>TRBV12-2|.|TRBJ2-3|.
CASRLNLGTGVTDTQYF
TGTGCAAGTCGCTTGAACCTCGGGACAGGGGTGACAGATACGCAGTATTTT
>TRBV6-5|.|TRBJ2-5|TRBD2
CASSYSGGGGETQYF
TGTGCCAGCAGTTACTCGGGCGGGGGTGGCGAGACCCAGTACTTC
>TRBV28|.|TRBJ1-5|.
CASSLLGWSEYNQPQHF
TGTGCCAGCAGTTTACTAGGCTGGTCGGAATACAATCAGCCCCAGCATTTT
>TRBV6-2/TRBV6-3|.|TRBJ1-2|.
CASSSPRVDGYTF
TGTGCCAGCAGTTCCCCCAGGGTCGACGGCTACACCTTC
>TRBV12-3/TRBV12-4|.|TRBJ2-7|TRBD1
CASGPGGPKYF
TGTGCCAGCGGCCCAGGGGGACCTAAGTACTTC
>TRBV4-3|.|TRBJ1-2|TRBD1
CASSQAGGKRYTF
TGCGCCAGCAGCCAAGCAGGGGGCAAGCGCTACACCTTC
>TRBV18|.|TRBJ1-1|.
CASSPMANTEAFF
TGTGCCAGCTCACCAATGGCGAACACTGAAGCTTTCTTT
>TRBV7-9|.|TRBJ2-3|.
CASSLARVGADTQYF
TGTGCCAGCAGCTTAGCCAGGGTAGGGGCAGATACGCAGTATTTT
>TRBV28|.|TRBJ2-1|.
CASKKTSYNEQFF
TGTGCCAGCAAGAAAACTAGCTACAATGAGCAGTTCTTC
>TRBV19|.|TRBJ1-1|.
CASSILAGDLNTEAFF
TGTGCCAGTAGTATTCTGGCAGGGGATTTGAACACTGAAGCTTTCTTT
>TRBV6-5|.|TRBJ1-2|.
CASSYSTGNYYGYTF
TGTGCCAGCAGTTACTCAACAGGGAATTACTATGGCTACACCTTC
>TRBV5-8|.|TRBJ2-3|TRBD2
CASSQGLGADTQYF
TGTGCCAGCAGCCAGGGACTAGGGGCAGATACGCAGTATTTT
>TRBV7-8|.|TRBJ2-5|.
CASSLGILETQYF
TGTGCCAGCAGCTTAGGTATCCTGGAGACCCAGTACTTC
>TRBV7-6|.|TRBJ2-1|.
CASSKTGRTSSYNEQFF
TGTGCCAGCAGCAAGACAGGCAGAACTAGCTCCTACAATGAGCAGTTCTTC
>TRBV2|.|TRBJ1-4|.
CASSGEGNEKLFF
TGTGCCAGCAGTGGGGAGGGGAATGAAAAACTGTTTTTT
>TRBV10-3|.|TRBJ1-3|.
CATLAGGSGNTIYF
TGTGCCACCTTGGCGGGGGGGTCCGGAAACACCATATATTTT
>TRBV7-3|.|TRBJ2-1|TRBD1
CASSIDTGADEQFF
TGTGCCAGCAGCATTGACACAGGGGCCGATGAGCAGTTCTTC
>TRBV16|.|TRBJ1-4|.
CASSQSASSNEKLFF
TGTGCCAGCAGCCAATCGGCCAGTTCTAATGAAAAACTGTTTTTT
>TRBV4-1|.|TRBJ2-5|.
CASSRPGQFQETQYF
TGCGCCAGCAGCCGTCCGGGACAATTCCAAGAGACCCAGTACTTC
>TRBV9|.|TRBJ2-5|TRBD1
CASTLGTGVGETQYF
TGTGCCAGCACCCTAGGGACAGGGGTGGGTGAGACCCAGTACTTC
>TRBV10-2|large|TRBJ2-3|.
CASSGTLHTDTQYF
TGCGCCAGCAGCGGGACACTCCACACAGATACGCAGTATTTT
>TRBV6-5|.|TRBJ2-5|.
CASSYFAGGETQYF
TGTGCCAGCAGTTACTTCGCCGGAGGAGAGACCCAGTACTTC